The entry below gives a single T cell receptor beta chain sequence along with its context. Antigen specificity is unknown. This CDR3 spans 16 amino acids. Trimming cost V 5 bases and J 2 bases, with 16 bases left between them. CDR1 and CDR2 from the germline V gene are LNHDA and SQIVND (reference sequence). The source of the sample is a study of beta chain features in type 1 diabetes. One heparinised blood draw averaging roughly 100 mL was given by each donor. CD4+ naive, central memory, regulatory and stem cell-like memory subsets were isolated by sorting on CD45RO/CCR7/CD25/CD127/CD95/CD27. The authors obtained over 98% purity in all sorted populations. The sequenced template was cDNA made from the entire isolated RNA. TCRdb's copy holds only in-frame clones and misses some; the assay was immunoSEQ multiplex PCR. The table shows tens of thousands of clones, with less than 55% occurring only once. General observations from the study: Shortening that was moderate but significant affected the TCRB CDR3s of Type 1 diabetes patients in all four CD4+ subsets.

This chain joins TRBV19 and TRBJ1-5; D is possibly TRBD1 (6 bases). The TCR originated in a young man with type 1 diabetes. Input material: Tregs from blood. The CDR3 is CASSSTQGLRNQPQHF. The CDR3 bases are TGTGCCAGTAGTTCTACCCAGGGGTTGCGCAATCAGCCCCAGCATTTT.